These 21 T cell receptor beta chains were sequenced from one sample in a study of blood T cell repertoires in COVID-19. Generated by immunoSEQ multiplex PCR, the TCRdb table keeps only in-frame clones and is missing some. The sample lists 20,000 to 25,000 clones, roughly 90% occurring once. Sequencing was done on a sample of peripheral blood. The receptors were gathered from a human donor in a cohort sampled during active COVID-19. The donor label of this sample is uncertain.

The CDR3 bases are TGTGCCAGCAGTGAACGAACTAGCGGAAACAATGAGCAGTTCTTC. Amino acid sequence: CASSERTSGNNEQFF. The chain recombines TRBV6-4 with TRBJ2-1; TRBD2 aligns across 8 bases. With 3 bases clipped from V and 5 bases from J, the junction kept 6 bases outside the gene matches. The CDR3 sequence is 15 residues long. Germline V gene lookup returns CDR1 MRHNA and CDR2 SNTAGT.

The J gene is TRBJ1-2, the V gene TRBV24-1; D possibly corresponds to TRBD1 (5 bases). Deletions cut 2 bases from V and 4 bases from J, with 7 bases between. The CDR3 loop spans 13 amino acids. Per germline, CDR1 KGHDR and CDR2 SFDVKD. The CDR3 coding sequence is TGTGCCACCAGTGATTCAGGGCTCTATGGCTACACCTTC. It encodes CATSDSGLYGYTF.

The V and J genes are TRBV10-3 and TRBJ1-2; a possible D gene is TRBD1 (6 bases). The V gene lost 4 bases and the J gene lost 7 bases, with 13 bases spanning the gap. There are 13 residues in the CDR3. Germline CDR1 reads ENHRY; CDR2 reads SYGVKD. CDR3: CAISASGVGGYTF. CDR3 DNA: TGTGCCATCAGTGCATCAGGGGTGGGTGGCTACACCTTC.

V gene TRBV3-1 (or the pseudogene TRBV3-2) combines with J gene TRBJ2-2, with 11 bases aligning to TRBD2. The CDR3 is 16 residues long. V was pared by 2 bases and J by 6 bases, with 5 bases of the junction left unmatched. Germline CDR1 and CDR2: LGHDT and YNNKEL (reference sequence). CDR3 region: CASSQMALAGAGELFF. The CDR3 DNA reads TGTGCCAGCAGCCAAATGGCACTAGCGGGAGCCGGGGAGCTGTTTTTT.

This rearrangement joins TRBV5-4 to TRBJ2-1, with TRBD2 identical over 9 bases. Germline V CDR1 and CDR2: SGHNT, YYREEE (reference sequence). V lost 0 bases, J lost 9 bases, and 13 bases stayed unmatched. The CDR3 consists of 17 residues. The CDR3 loop reads CASSLGATSGFRGEQFF. The CDR3 region has the DNA TGTGCCAGCAGCTTGGGAGCGACTAGCGGTTTTCGGGGTGAGCAGTTCTTC.

The chain joins TRBV10-2 to TRBJ2-1, with TRBD1 as a possible D gene (6 bases). This CDR3 contains 14 residues. The germline V and J ends were trimmed by 6 bases and 4 bases, with 13 bases remaining between them. The germline gives CDR1 WSHSY, CDR2 SAAADI. The CDR3 loop is CASSGQSTYNEQFF. The CDR3 region has the DNA TGCGCCAGCAGCGGACAGAGCACATACAATGAGCAGTTCTTC.

The rearrangement joins TRBV21-1 to TRBJ1-5. TRBV21-1 has pseudogene status. The CDR3 loop spans 15 amino acids. The CDR3 spells CASSKGRYSNQPQHF. CDR3 bases: TGTGCCAGCAGCAAAGGGAGATATAGCAATCAGCCCCAGCATTTT.

V usage is TRBV4-1 and J usage is TRBJ1-6, with D perhaps matching TRBD1 (6 bases). The germline CDR1 and CDR2 sequences are MGHRA and YSYEKL. CDR3 length: 13 residues. Trimming shortened V by 4 bases and J by 11 bases, and 12 bases separated the two germline ends. CDR3 in DNA: TGCGCCAGCAGCCGCACAGGGTTGACACCCCTCCACTTT. This translates into CASSRTGLTPLHF.

The rearrangement links TRBV24-1 to TRBJ2-1, with 7 bases lining up with TRBD2. Germline CDR1 is KGHDR and CDR2 is SFDVKD. This CDR3 has 13 residues. V lost 0 bases to trimming and J lost 9 bases; unmatched junction nucleotides: 1. CDR3 nucleotide sequence: TGTGCCACCAGTGATTTGTTAGCGGGTGAGCAGTTCTTC. Translation: CATSDLLAGEQFF.

The chain uses TRBV5-1 and TRBJ2-1; the D gene is possibly TRBD2 (6 bases). Germline loops: CDR1 SGHRS, CDR2 YFSETQ. This CDR3 region has 13 residues. V lost 0 bases, J lost 12 bases, and 13 bases lay in between. In DNA, the CDR3 is TGCGCCAGCAGCTTGGACGGACCGGGACTGCAGTTCTTC. Its protein is CASSLDGPGLQFF.

This chain connects TRBV5-8 to TRBJ2-3, with 9 bases identical to TRBD1. This CDR3 region has 16 residues. V was pared by 4 bases and J by 1 base, with 7 bases of the junction left unmatched. Germline V CDR1 and CDR2: SGHTS, YDEGEE. CDR3 protein: CASSRGTGRGTDTQYF. The CDR3 nucleotides are TGTGCCAGCAGCAGAGGGACAGGGAGGGGCACAGATACGCAGTATTTT.

The chain couples TRBV6-6 to TRBJ2-3; D is undetermined. Between the trimmed V and J ends, which lost 2 bases and 0 bases, there was a span of 12 bases. Germline CDR1 reads MNHNY; CDR2 reads SVGAGI (reference sequence). This CDR3 is built from 16 residues. CDR3 bases: TGTGCCAGCAGTTACGGGTTGGAGACTAGCACAGATACGCAGTATTTT. This translates into CASSYGLETSTDTQYF.

V usage is TRBV10-3 and J usage is TRBJ1-3; D unresolved. This CDR3 is built from 13 residues. Germline V gives CDR1 ENHRY, CDR2 SYGVKD. V was trimmed by 4 bases and J by 4 bases, leaving 8 bases between them. CDR3: CAISGTGGNTIYF. CDR3 sequence (DNA): TGTGCCATCAGTGGGACGGGAGGAAACACCATATATTTT.

The rearrangement uses TRBV19 and TRBJ2-2, with 10 nucleotides matching TRBD2. CDR1 is LNHDA and CDR2 is SQIVND in the germline V gene (reference sequence). V lost 7 bases to trimming and J lost 7 bases; unmatched junction nucleotides: 9. CDR3 length equals 15 residues. The CDR3 protein is CASTELAGSVGELFF. The CDR3 DNA reads as TGTGCCAGTACGGAACTAGCGGGGTCAGTCGGGGAGCTGTTTTTT.

The chain recombines TRBV5-1 with TRBJ2-5; possibly TRBD2 for D (5 bases). Germline CDR1 SGHRS, CDR2 YFSETQ. V lost 3 bases and J 4 bases, leaving 10 bases between the germline ends. The CDR3 has 13 amino acids. CDR3 loop: CASSSLAAETQYF. CDR3 DNA: TGCGCCAGCAGCTCGCTAGCCGCAGAGACCCAGTACTTC.

The rearrangement uses TRBV6-5 and TRBJ1-3; 8 bases line up with TRBD1. The junction had 8 bases not matched to a gene; V was cut back by 6 bases and J by 4 bases. CDR3 length equals 15 residues. Germline V gives CDR1 MNHEY, CDR2 SVGAGI. The CDR3 loop reads CASRRDRGSGNTIYF. As DNA, the CDR3 is TGTGCCAGCAGACGCGACAGGGGTTCGGGAAACACCATATATTTT.

The gene calls are TRBV5-8 and TRBJ2-4, with 13 positions matching TRBD2. Germline V lookup: CDR1 SGHTS, CDR2 YDEGEE. V lost 3 bases and J lost 9; bases outside the gene matches: 9. This CDR3 has 16 residues. The CDR3 spells CASSSGLAGVVGIQYF. CDR3 sequence (DNA): TGTGCCAGCAGCTCCGGACTAGCGGGAGTGGTGGGCATTCAGTACTTC.

The J gene is TRBJ1-2, the V gene TRBV28, with D perhaps matching TRBD1 (6 bases). The V end lost 4 bases, the J end lost 7 bases, and 10 bases lay between the germline ends. The CDR3 totals 12 residues. The germline gives CDR1 MDHEN, CDR2 SYDVKM. Written as DNA, the CDR3 is TGTGCCAGCAGTTCCATCAGGGGTGGCTACACCTTC. It codes for CASSSIRGGYTF.

The chain carries TRBV10-3 and TRBJ2-7; D possibly corresponds to TRBD1 (5 bases). Germline CDR1 ENHRY, CDR2 SYGVKD. V lost 3 bases and J lost 2, with 14 bases in between. The CDR3 consists of 15 residues. CDR3 protein: CAISDPQGRTYEQYF. CDR3 coding DNA: TGTGCCATCAGTGACCCGCAGGGCCGCACCTACGAGCAGTACTTC.

The genes are TRBV6-6 and TRBJ2-3; the D gene is possibly TRBD1 (6 bases). V shed 6 bases and J shed 0 bases, with 13 bases lying between them. This CDR3 has 15 residues. Germline CDR1 is MNHNY and CDR2 is SVGAGI (reference sequence). CDR3 loop: CASRTDRTSTDTQYF. The CDR3, as DNA: TGTGCCAGCAGGACCGACAGGACTAGCACAGATACGCAGTATTTT.

CDR3 protein: CASTRLRGSDGYTF. CDR3 bases: TGTGCCAGCACCCGTCTCAGGGGAAGCGATGGCTACACCTTC. The chain joins TRBV7-9 to TRBJ1-2, with D possibly being TRBD1 (6 bases). Trimming pared 7 bases from V and 6 bases from J, leaving 18 bases between. Germline V gene data show CDR1 as SEHNR and CDR2 as FQNEAQ (reference sequence). The CDR3 runs 14 residues.